Listed below are T cell receptor beta chains from one sample, sequenced in a study of cytotoxic CD8 clonotypes in ibrutinib-treated CLL. Assay: immunoSEQ multiplex PCR; the TCRdb copy retains only in-frame clones and omits some. In the table there are approximately 320,000 clones, 67% of which are singletons. The source material was PBMCs, sampled after 36 months of ibrutinib treatment. All receptors come from a human donor with chronic lymphocytic leukemia. CDR3s include the opening cysteine and the closing phenylalanine or tryptophan. Each record gives: D gene, J gene, V gene, clone size, CDR3 protein, CDR3 DNA. D genes are given only for firm matches. Only some rows state a clone size, as once, few, many or a class for expanded clones.

D gene: -
J gene: TRBJ2-4
V gene: TRBV14
clone size: -
CDR3 protein: CASSQVAGGIIQYF
CDR3 DNA: TGTGCCAGCAGCCAAGTTGCCGGGGGCATAATTCAGTACTTC

D gene: -
J gene: TRBJ2-5
V gene: TRBV7-8
clone size: -
CDR3 protein: CASSLTGSYQETQYF
CDR3 DNA: TGTGCCAGCAGCTTAACAGGGTCTTACCAAGAGACCCAGTACTTC

D gene: -
J gene: TRBJ1-1
V gene: TRBV4-3
clone size: -
CDR3 protein: CASSPEDRAKAFF
CDR3 DNA: TGCGCCAGCAGCCCAGAGGACAGAGCAAAAGCTTTCTTT

D gene: -
J gene: TRBJ1-5
V gene: TRBV19
clone size: -
CDR3 protein: CASSTSLSNQPQHF
CDR3 DNA: TGTGCCAGTAGTACCTCCCTTAGCAATCAGCCCCAGCATTTT

D gene: -
J gene: TRBJ2-7
V gene: TRBV5-1
clone size: -
CDR3 protein: CASSLAQVGNEQYF
CDR3 DNA: TGCGCCAGCAGCTTGGCACAGGTGGGGAACGAGCAGTACTTC

D gene: -
J gene: TRBJ2-3
V gene: TRBV9
clone size: -
CDR3 protein: CASSVARSDTQYF
CDR3 DNA: TGTGCCAGCAGCGTAGCGAGATCAGATACGCAGTATTTT

D gene: -
J gene: TRBJ2-3
V gene: TRBV29-1
clone size: -
CDR3 protein: CSVDGDTPSTDTQYF
CDR3 DNA: TGCAGCGTTGACGGGGACACCCCCAGCACAGATACGCAGTATTTT

D gene: TRBD1
J gene: TRBJ2-3
V gene: TRBV7-2
clone size: -
CDR3 protein: CASSRGDRGTDTQYF
CDR3 DNA: TGTGCCAGCAGCCGAGGGGACAGGGGAACAGATACGCAGTATTTT

D gene: -
J gene: TRBJ2-7
V gene: TRBV7-8
clone size: -
CDR3 protein: CASSLRPGTLRTYEQYF
CDR3 DNA: TGTGCCAGCAGCTTAAGGCCCGGGACATTACGGACCTACGAGCAGTACTTC

D gene: TRBD1
J gene: TRBJ2-7
V gene: TRBV4-1
clone size: -
CDR3 protein: CASSQIPGTGYEQYF
CDR3 DNA: TGCGCCAGCAGCCAAATCCCCGGGACAGGCTACGAGCAGTACTTC

D gene: TRBD1
J gene: TRBJ2-5
V gene: TRBV29-1
clone size: -
CDR3 protein: CSVDRGRGETQYF
CDR3 DNA: TGCAGCGTTGACAGGGGGCGCGGAGAGACCCAGTACTTC

D gene: -
J gene: TRBJ1-4
V gene: TRBV4-1
clone size: -
CDR3 protein: CASSQEKARNEKLFF
CDR3 DNA: TGCGCCAGCAGCCAAGAGAAGGCACGTAATGAAAAACTGTTTTTT

D gene: TRBD1
J gene: TRBJ2-7
V gene: TRBV18
clone size: -
CDR3 protein: CASSRDSLALSYEQYF
CDR3 DNA: TGTGCCAGCTCCAGGGACAGTTTGGCCCTTTCCTACGAGCAGTACTTC

D gene: -
J gene: TRBJ2-5
V gene: TRBV29-1
clone size: -
CDR3 protein: CSVLPGQGTETQYF
CDR3 DNA: TGCAGCGTCCTCCCCGGCCAGGGTACAGAGACCCAGTACTTC

D gene: TRBD1
J gene: TRBJ1-2
V gene: TRBV4-1
clone size: -
CDR3 protein: CASSHKARQGSNYGYTF
CDR3 DNA: TGCGCCAGCAGCCACAAAGCTCGACAGGGATCTAACTATGGCTACACCTTC

D gene: TRBD2
J gene: TRBJ2-1
V gene: TRBV11-2
clone size: once
CDR3 protein: CASSLGLAPDVEQFF
CDR3 DNA: TGTGCCAGCAGCTTAGGACTAGCCCCCGACGTTGAGCAGTTCTTC

D gene: -
J gene: TRBJ1-5
V gene: TRBV10-3
clone size: -
CDR3 protein: CATGIPGGNQPQHF
CDR3 DNA: TGTGCCACCGGAATCCCGGGTGGCAATCAGCCCCAGCATTTT

D gene: TRBD1
J gene: TRBJ2-1
V gene: TRBV15
clone size: -
CDR3 protein: CATSRGGQGRGNEQFF
CDR3 DNA: TGTGCCACCAGCAGGGGAGGACAGGGTAGAGGGAATGAGCAGTTCTTC

D gene: -
J gene: TRBJ2-1
V gene: TRBV18
clone size: -
CDR3 protein: CASSPRGSHSSYNEQFF
CDR3 DNA: TGTGCCAGCTCACCGAGAGGCAGCCATTCCTCCTACAATGAGCAGTTCTTC

D gene: -
J gene: TRBJ1-2
V gene: TRBV6-5
clone size: -
CDR3 protein: CASSQTGHHGYTF
CDR3 DNA: TGTGCCAGCAGCCAAACGGGACACCATGGCTACACCTTC

D gene: -
J gene: TRBJ2-2
V gene: TRBV5-1
clone size: -
CDR3 protein: CASSLVSGAGGELFF
CDR3 DNA: TGCGCCAGCAGCTTGGTTAGCGGAGCTGGCGGGGAGCTGTTTTTT

D gene: -
J gene: TRBJ1-1
V gene: TRBV5-1
clone size: -
CDR3 protein: CASSKDITDTEAFF
CDR3 DNA: TGCGCCAGCAGCAAGGACATAACCGACACTGAAGCTTTCTTT

D gene: -
J gene: TRBJ2-2
V gene: TRBV12-5
clone size: few
CDR3 protein: CASGRRDTGELFF
CDR3 DNA: TGTGCTAGTGGCAGAAGGGACACCGGGGAGCTGTTTTTT

D gene: -
J gene: TRBJ1-1
V gene: TRBV15
clone size: -
CDR3 protein: CATSRGRGISPNTEAFF
CDR3 DNA: TGTGCCACCAGCAGAGGACGCGGAATCTCCCCCAACACTGAAGCTTTCTTT

D gene: TRBD1
J gene: TRBJ2-5
V gene: TRBV7-3
clone size: few
CDR3 protein: CASSLTKDRGQETQYF
CDR3 DNA: TGTGCCAGCAGCTTAACCAAGGACAGGGGCCAAGAGACCCAGTACTTC

D gene: TRBD2
J gene: TRBJ2-5
V gene: TRBV4-1
clone size: -
CDR3 protein: CASSQSGGLYQETQYF
CDR3 DNA: TGCGCCAGCAGCCAGAGCGGGGGACTGTACCAAGAGACCCAGTACTTC

D gene: -
J gene: TRBJ1-4
V gene: TRBV7-9
clone size: -
CDR3 protein: CASSQTNEKLFF
CDR3 DNA: TGTGCCAGCAGCCAAACTAATGAAAAACTGTTTTTT

D gene: -
J gene: TRBJ2-7
V gene: TRBV5-6
clone size: few
CDR3 protein: CASSLIGTGLEQYF
CDR3 DNA: TGTGCCAGCAGCTTGATCGGGACCGGCTTGGAGCAGTACTTC

D gene: -
J gene: TRBJ2-7
V gene: TRBV27
clone size: -
CDR3 protein: CASSLLGPGTLTNEQYF
CDR3 DNA: TGTGCCAGCAGTTTATTGGGACCCGGGACACTCACTAACGAGCAGTACTTC

D gene: -
J gene: TRBJ1-6
V gene: TRBV13
clone size: -
CDR3 protein: CASSFGGDRSPLHF
CDR3 DNA: TGTGCCAGCAGCTTCGGGGGCGATCGATCACCCCTCCACTTT

D gene: -
J gene: TRBJ1-6
V gene: TRBV7-2
clone size: -
CDR3 protein: CASSSIGTLGNSPLHF
CDR3 DNA: TGTGCCAGCAGCTCCATCGGGACATTGGGCAATTCACCCCTCCACTTT

D gene: -
J gene: TRBJ1-1
V gene: TRBV15
clone size: -
CDR3 protein: CATSRDPASTEAFF
CDR3 DNA: TGTGCCACCAGCAGAGATCCCGCGAGCACTGAAGCTTTCTTT